This passage covers 23 T cell receptor beta chains from one sample sequenced in a study of cytomegalovirus exposure and HLA in healthy donors. Primers: 60 Vbeta forward and 13 Jbeta reverse. The data were produced by immunoSEQ multiplex PCR, yet TCRdb's version contains in-frame clones alone and is incomplete. The data hold about 130,000 clones, with around 78% observed a single time. Material: PBMCs. The receptors here all came from a man in his forties or fifties in good health and CMV-seronegative.

The chain couples TRBV7-6 to TRBJ2-7, with 8 bases aligning to TRBD1. V lost 2 bases and J lost 3; bases outside the gene matches: 9. The CDR3 runs 16 residues. CDR1 and CDR2 from the germline V gene are SGHVS and FNYEAQ. The CDR3 loop is CASSLIATGGYYEQYF. The CDR3 region has the DNA TGTGCCAGCAGCTTAATCGCCACAGGGGGTTACTACGAGCAGTACTTC.

The CDR3 is CASSQEIPPGNYGYTF. CDR3 DNA: TGCGCCAGCAGCCAAGAAATCCCTCCGGGTAACTATGGCTACACCTTC. The chain links TRBV4-3 to TRBJ1-2; the D is unclear. The CDR3 contains 16 residues. Germline V CDR1 and CDR2: LGHNA, YSLEER. Trimming cost V 0 bases and J 1 base, with 12 bases left between them.

This clone was counted a few times. The chain couples TRBV28 to TRBJ1-2, with D perhaps TRBD1 (6 bases). The germline V gene has CDR1 MDHEN and CDR2 SYDVKM. V was pared by 2 bases and J by 5 bases, with 18 bases between. This CDR3 spans 16 amino acids. The CDR3 nucleotides are TGTGCCAGCAGTTTAGGGGGCGACCCCAATATTTATGGCTACACCTTC. It translates to CASSLGGDPNIYGYTF.

This chain joins TRBV5-4 and TRBJ2-3; 12 bases match TRBD1. After removal of 4 bases from V and 2 bases from J, the junction contained 17 bases not matched to a gene. This CDR3 has 20 amino acids. Germline V lookup: CDR1 SGHNT, CDR2 YYREEE (reference sequence). The chain's CDR3 is CASSTGTGGVEDFPTDTQYF. The CDR3 bases are TGTGCCAGCAGCACCGGGACAGGGGGCGTGGAGGATTTCCCCACAGATACGCAGTATTTT.

This clone was seen just once. This chain joins TRBV15 and TRBJ1-1, with 8 bases identical to TRBD1. Trimming at V came to 3 bases and at J to 7 bases, leaving 7 bases not matched to a gene. CDR1 LNHNV and CDR2 YYDKDF come from the germline V gene (reference sequence). The CDR3 is 14 residues long. CDR3 bases: TGTGCCACCAGCAGGTCGACAGGGGCTGGTGAAGCTTTCTTT. Translating it yields CATSRSTGAGEAFF.

The chain employs TRBV16 and TRBJ2-1, with D perhaps TRBD1 (6 bases). Germline values: CDR1 KGHSY, CDR2 FQNENV. Trimming took off 0 bases at V and 4 bases at J, with 7 bases between the two ends. The CDR3 length is 14 residues. As DNA, the CDR3 is TGTGCCAGCAGCCAATCAGGACAGTACAATGAGCAGTTCTTC. Protein product: CASSQSGQYNEQFF.

As for this clone: A junction end diverges from the germline sequence, so it may reflect a read error. V usage is TRBV7-2 and J usage is TRBJ2-5, with 8 bases that match TRBD2. The CDR3 is 14 residues long. Germline V gives CDR1 SGHTA, CDR2 FQGNSA. The CDR3 coding sequence is TGTGCCAGCAGCATAGCGGGGCCAGGGGAGACCCAGTACTTC. Protein: CASSIAGPGETQYF.

The chain joins TRBV5-5 to TRBJ2-7, with 8 bases matching TRBD1. The CDR3 loop spans 14 amino acids. V gave up 2 bases and J gave up 7 bases; unmatched junction bases: 8. CDR1 and CDR2 from the germline V gene are SGHKS and YYEKEE (reference sequence). CDR3 sequence reads: CASSFGTGQDEQYF. CDR3 nucleotide sequence: TGTGCCAGCAGCTTCGGGACAGGCCAGGATGAGCAGTACTTC.

The chain has TRBV10-3 and TRBJ2-7; the match to TRBD1 covers 11 bases. Trimming cost V 10 bases and J 2 bases; bases outside gene matches: 7. There are 14 residues in the CDR3. CDR1 is ENHRY, CDR2 SYGVKD, per germline. The CDR3 DNA reads as TGTGCCACCCAACCGGGACAGGGGGCCTACGAGCAGTACTTC. Its translation is CATQPGQGAYEQYF.

This rearrangement joins TRBV28 to TRBJ1-5, with 7 bases fitting TRBD1. The trim removed 3 bases at V and 1 base at J, leaving 15 bases unmatched. Germline V gene data show CDR1 as MDHEN and CDR2 as SYDVKM. CDR3 length: 19 amino acids. CDR3 sequence (DNA): TGTGCCAGCAGTTTCTTTCTCTTCGGGACAGCCCCCAGCAATCAGCCCCAGCATTTT. It yields the protein CASSFFLFGTAPSNQPQHF.

The chain recombines TRBV5-4 with TRBJ2-7; 7 nucleotides line up with TRBD1. V lost 0 bases and J lost 3; bases outside the gene matches: 6. The CDR3 covers 15 residues. Per germline, CDR1 SGHNT and CDR2 YYREEE (reference sequence). The CDR3 sequence is CASSLDGTAYYEQYF. The CDR3, as DNA: TGTGCCAGCAGCTTGGACGGGACAGCCTACTACGAGCAGTACTTC.

V and J are TRBV29-1 and TRBJ2-1; no clear D gene. This CDR3 has 12 residues. Germline CDR1 is SQVTM and CDR2 is ANQGSEA. V was clipped by 0 bases and J by 5 bases, with 5 bases between them. The CDR3 here is CSVEELNNEQFF. DNA of the CDR3: TGCAGCGTTGAAGAGCTAAACAATGAGCAGTTCTTC.

The rearrangement joins TRBV29-1 to TRBJ1-1; D not certain. Germline CDR1 reads SQVTM; CDR2 reads ANQGSEA. The V end was cut by 3 bases, the J end by 5 bases, with 10 bases between. The length of the CDR3 is 12 residues. DNA for the CDR3: TGCAGCGTTGATGGTGGCGGTACTGAAGCTTTCTTT. Its translation: CSVDGGGTEAFF.

This clone was picked up a small number of times. The V gene is TRBV5-1, the J gene TRBJ2-7, with TRBD2 matching 10 bases. This CDR3 has 18 residues. The germline V gene encodes CDR1 SGHRS and CDR2 YFSETQ. V lost 0 bases, J lost 0 bases, and 9 bases stayed unmatched. The CDR3 loop reads CASSLGASGGGSSYEQYF. DNA of the CDR3: TGCGCCAGCAGCTTGGGAGCTAGCGGGGGAGGGAGCTCCTACGAGCAGTACTTC.

The rearrangement joins TRBV29-1 to TRBJ1-1, with 12 bases fitting TRBD1. Germline CDR1 SQVTM, CDR2 ANQGSEA. The CDR3 is made up of 13 amino acids. The V segment lost 4 bases and the J segment 11 bases; nucleotides outside the gene matches: 8. CDR3 DNA: TGCAGCGTTGGCGGGACAGGGGGCCTTTCGGCTTTCTTT. This gives the protein CSVGGTGGLSAFF. The whole variable domain, filled in from reference TRBV29-1 and TRBJ1-1, reads SAVISQKPSRDICQRGTSLTIQCQVDSQVTMMFWYRQQPGQSLTLIATANQGSEATYESGFVIDKFPISRPNLTFSTLTVSNMSPEDSSIYLCSVGGTGGLSAFFGQGTRLTVV.

A word on this clone: An end of the junction differs from the germline gene, which may be a read error. The chain combines TRBV6-6 with TRBJ2-7; possibly TRBD1 for D (5 bases). This CDR3 has 12 residues. Germline V gene lookup returns CDR1 MNHNY and CDR2 SVGAGI (reference sequence). For the CDR3, the DNA is TGTGCTAGCAGTTTACAGGACTACGAGCAGTACTTC. Its translation: CASSLQDYEQYF.

The chain recombines TRBV27 with TRBJ2-1, with a weak D call TRBD1 (6 bases). The germline CDR1 and CDR2 sequences are MNHEY and SMNVEV (reference sequence). The CDR3 totals 12 residues. V lost 5 bases, J lost 8 bases, and 10 bases lay in between. The CDR3 spells CASSEDRDEQFF. The CDR3 coding sequence is TGTGCCAGCAGTGAGGACAGAGATGAGCAGTTCTTC.

This chain connects TRBV19 to TRBJ2-1, with 12 bases lining up with TRBD2. Germline V gives CDR1 LNHDA, CDR2 SQIVND (reference sequence). The CDR3 runs to 15 residues. The junction had 0 bases not matched to a gene; V was cut back by 1 base and J by 5 bases. This CDR3 is CASSIGTSGDNEQFF. The CDR3 nucleotides read TGTGCCAGTAGTATAGGGACTAGCGGGGACAATGAGCAGTTCTTC.

This sequence joins TRBV29-1 and TRBJ1-2; 9 bases fit TRBD1. Germline lookup yields CDR1 SQVTM and CDR2 ANQGSEA. The ends lost 6 bases at V and 1 base at J; junction bases unmatched: 3. The CDR3 covers 13 residues. CDR3 sequence (DNA): TGCAGCGTACAGGGGGCGTTTAACTATGGCTACACCTTC. Its translation: CSVQGAFNYGYTF.

The chain combines TRBV19 with TRBJ1-3, with D tentatively TRBD1 (5 bases). The V and J ends lost 10 bases and 8 bases respectively, with 12 bases between them. CDR1 is LNHDA and CDR2 is SQIVND in the germline V gene (reference sequence). This CDR3 is 11 amino acids long. CDR3 loop: CATGQGYTIYF. The CDR3 DNA reads as TGTGCCACCGGGCAGGGTTACACCATATATTTT.

The rearrangement joins TRBV5-1 to TRBJ1-1; D unclear. The CDR3 sequence is 14 residues long. Germline CDR1 is SGHRS and CDR2 is YFSETQ. The V and J ends lost 2 bases and 5 bases respectively, with 13 bases between them. In nucleotides, the CDR3 is TGCGCCAGCAGCTTAGGCTGGGAGAGTACTGAAGCTTTCTTT. Translating it yields CASSLGWESTEAFF.

The chain uses TRBV4-3 and TRBJ1-3; the D is unclear. This CDR3 spans 17 amino acids. V dropped 1 base and J dropped 0 bases, with 13 bases sitting between them. CDR1 is LGHNA, CDR2 YSLEER, per germline. The CDR3 here is CASSQGSGINSGNTIYF. The CDR3 nucleotides are TGCGCCAGCAGCCAAGGGTCGGGGATCAACTCTGGAAACACCATATATTTT.

This sequence joins TRBV7-9 and TRBJ2-2; 7 bases fit TRBD1. V lost 3 bases and J lost 5; bases outside the gene matches: 6. The CDR3 sequence is 15 residues long. The germline V gene encodes CDR1 SEHNR and CDR2 FQNEAQ (reference sequence). CDR3 bases: TGTGCCAGCAGCTTGAGGGGGCGCAAGACCGGGGAGCTGTTTTTT. This encodes CASSLRGRKTGELFF.